Listed below are T cell receptor beta chains from one sample, sequenced in a study of blood T cell repertoires in COVID-19. The protocol was immunoSEQ multiplex PCR, while the TCRdb copy is restricted to in-frame clones and leaves out a portion. The data contain approximately 110,000 clones, roughly 83% of them singletons. The sample comprised peripheral blood. These receptors all come from a woman aged 70-85 years with acute or convalescent COVID-19. Both conserved end residues are part of each CDR3. Each record gives: J gene, D gene, V gene, clone size, CDR3 DNA, CDR3 protein. D genes are given only for firm matches. Clone size is shown for a subset of rows, as once, few, many or a class of expanded clone.

TRBJ2-2	NA	TRBV18	NA	TGTGCCAGCTCACCAGGACAGGTCGGGAGCACCGGGGAGCTGTTTTTT	CASSPGQVGSTGELFF
TRBJ2-3	NA	TRBV3-1/TRBV3-2	NA	TGTGCCAGCAGCCAAGACAGGGATACGCAGTATTTT	CASSQDRDTQYF
TRBJ2-1	TRBD2	TRBV5-1	NA	TGCGCCAGCAGCCGGAGGGCTAGCGGGCAGAATGAGCAGTTCTTC	CASSRRASGQNEQFF
TRBJ2-5	NA	TRBV18	NA	TGTGCCAGCTCTCTAGGGGCTCGGGAGACCCAGTACTTC	CASSLGARETQYF
TRBJ1-1	NA	TRBV5-1	NA	TGCGCCAGCAGCTTGGAGGCAGGGCTCACTGAAGCTTTCTTT	CASSLEAGLTEAFF
TRBJ2-2	TRBD2	TRBV30	NA	TGTGCCTGGGGCCTTCGAAAAGCGGGAACCGGGGAGCTGTTTTTT	CAWGLRKAGTGELFF
TRBJ2-1	TRBD2	TRBV19	NA	TGTGCCAGTAGTGCTAGCGGAGGCTCCTACAATGAGCAGTTCTTC	CASSASGGSYNEQFF
TRBJ2-2	TRBD2	TRBV5-1	NA	TGCGCCAGCAGTCTAGGCGGGAGCGCCACCGGGGAGCTGTTTTTT	CASSLGGSATGELFF
TRBJ2-7	NA	TRBV6-5	NA	TGTGCCAGCAGTTCCCACCGACAGACTGGCTCCTACGAGCAGTACTTC	CASSSHRQTGSYEQYF
TRBJ1-6	NA	TRBV10-1	NA	TGCGCCAGCAGTGATGCAGGGAAGAATTCACCCCTCCACTTT	CASSDAGKNSPLHF
TRBJ2-3	TRBD2	TRBV9	NA	TGTGCCAGCAGCGTAGAAAGCGGGGACCGCTATACGCAGTATTTT	CASSVESGDRYTQYF
TRBJ2-1	TRBD2	TRBV2	NA	TGTGCCAGCAGTGCTGAGCGGGAATCCTACAATGAGCAGTTCTTC	CASSAERESYNEQFF
TRBJ1-1	NA	TRBV12-3/TRBV12-4	NA	TGTGCCAGCAGTTTTATGGGGCTCACTGAAGCTTTCTTT	CASSFMGLTEAFF
TRBJ2-2	NA	TRBV5-1	NA	TGCGCCAGCAGCCTCGGGACATCGAACACCGGGGAGCTGTTTTTT	CASSLGTSNTGELFF
TRBJ1-5	TRBD1	TRBV5-1	NA	TGCGCCAGCAGCCAAGACAGGGGACAGCCCCAGCATTTT	CASSQDRGQPQHF
TRBJ2-5	TRBD2	TRBV2	NA	TGTGCCAGCAAAACGGGTGCGGGAGGGGAGACCCAGTACTTC	CASKTGAGGETQYF
TRBJ1-1	NA	TRBV7-2	NA	TGTGCCAGCAGCCCTAGGGGGGAGGGCACTGAAGCTTTCTTT	CASSPRGEGTEAFF
TRBJ2-1	TRBD2	TRBV24-1	NA	TGTGCCACCAGTGATTTTCCGGGAGGGTCCGATGAGCAGTTCTTC	CATSDFPGGSDEQFF
TRBJ2-5	TRBD2	TRBV9	once	TGTGCCAGCAGCGTAGGACTAGCAGATCAAGAGACCCAGTACTTC	CASSVGLADQETQYF
TRBJ1-6	NA	TRBV6-1	NA	TGTGCCAGCGGGAGATCCGGGACCGGGAGTTTAACCCTCCACTTT	CASGRSGTGSLTLHF
TRBJ1-2	NA	TRBV2	NA	TGTGCCAGCAGGGTGGTAGCGCGCGGCTACACCTTC	CASRVVARGYTF
TRBJ1-1	NA	TRBV19	NA	TGTGCCAGTAGTGCGGACAGAACCACTGAAGCTTTCTTT	CASSADRTTEAFF
TRBJ1-2	TRBD1	TRBV4-1	NA	TGCGCCAGCAGTACCGGGACAGGGGGCCAAATCTATGGCTACACCTTC	CASSTGTGGQIYGYTF
TRBJ1-5	TRBD1	TRBV2	NA	TGTGCCAGCAGCCCGGACAGGAACAGCAATCAGCCCCAGCATTTT	CASSPDRNSNQPQHF
TRBJ1-5	TRBD1	TRBV5-5	NA	TGTGCCAGCAGCGGAGGGACAGGGGGCGGGCAGCCCCAGCATTTT	CASSGGTGGGQPQHF
TRBJ2-1	TRBD2	TRBV18	NA	TGTGCCAGCTCACCGTCCGGGGGGGGATACAATGAGCAGTTCTTC	CASSPSGGGYNEQFF
TRBJ1-3	NA	TRBV30	once	TGTGCCTGGACTGACAGCCTGTGGAACACCATATATTTT	CAWTDSLWNTIYF
TRBJ1-4	NA	TRBV28	NA	TGTGCCAGCAGTTTATCAGGGGTTGAAAAACTGTTTTTT	CASSLSGVEKLFF
TRBJ2-5	NA	TRBV2	NA	TGTGCCAGCAACCTGATGGGGCAAGTAGAGACCCAGTACTTC	CASNLMGQVETQYF
TRBJ2-2	NA	TRBV7-9	NA	TGTGCCAGCAGCTTAGCCTCAGGATCAGGCGGGGAGCTGTTTTTT	CASSLASGSGGELFF
TRBJ2-3	NA	TRBV6-2/TRBV6-3	once	TGTGCCAGCAGTTACTCGATAGGGCGGGGAGGCGCAGATACGCAGTATTTT	CASSYSIGRGGADTQYF
TRBJ2-2	TRBD2	TRBV7-3	NA	TGTGCCAGCAGACTGATTGCGGGGGCGAACACCGGGGAGCTGTTTTTT	CASRLIAGANTGELFF
TRBJ1-4	NA	TRBV10-3	NA	TGTGCCATCAGTGCGGGAGAGAATGAAAAACTGTTTTTT	CAISAGENEKLFF
TRBJ2-3	TRBD2	TRBV7-2	NA	TGTGCCAGCAGCTTGGGGCTAGCGGGGGGTAGGGGCACAGATACGCAGTATTTT	CASSLGLAGGRGTDTQYF
TRBJ1-5	NA	TRBV23-1	NA	TGCGCCAGCAAAGACAGGAGCAATCAGCCCCAGCATTTT	CASKDRSNQPQHF
TRBJ1-5	NA	TRBV6-1	NA	TGTGCCAGCAGTGAATCGGGGGGCCAGCCCCAGCATTTT	CASSESGGQPQHF
TRBJ2-7	NA	TRBV19	NA	TGTGCCAGTAGCCCAGGGGCGGTTGGGGAGCAGTACTTC	CASSPGAVGEQYF
TRBJ1-5	NA	TRBV30	NA	TGTGCCTGGAGCGGAGAAGGCAATCAGCCCCAGCATTTT	CAWSGEGNQPQHF
TRBJ2-2	NA	TRBV19	NA	TGTGCCAGTAGCGGGGACACCGACACCGGGGAGCTGTTTTTT	CASSGDTDTGELFF
TRBJ1-1	NA	TRBV29-1	NA	TGCAGCGTTGAAGTACAATACACTGAAGCTTTCTTT	CSVEVQYTEAFF
TRBJ1-1	NA	TRBV3-1/TRBV3-2	NA	TGTGCCAGCAGCCAAATAGGAGGGTACACTGAAGCTTTCTTT	CASSQIGGYTEAFF
TRBJ1-2	NA	TRBV28	NA	TGTGCCAGCGCAACGGTTATCTATGGCTACACCTTC	CASATVIYGYTF
TRBJ1-3	NA	TRBV7-2	once	TGTGCCAGCAGCTTCGGGGGGGCAACGGGAAACACCATATATTTT	CASSFGGATGNTIYF
TRBJ2-7	NA	TRBV3-1/TRBV3-2	once	TGTGCCAGCAGCCTGGGCCTCACGACCTACGAGCAGTACTTC	CASSLGLTTYEQYF
TRBJ1-5	TRBD1	TRBV18	few	TGTGCCAGCTCACCTTCGACAGGGGCAAACAATCAGCCCCAGCATTTT	CASSPSTGANNQPQHF
TRBJ1-1	NA	TRBV7-2	NA	TGTGCCAGCAGGTACCGAAGGTCAGCGACTGAAGCTTTCTTT	CASRYRRSATEAFF
TRBJ1-1	NA	TRBV28	NA	TGTGCCAGCAGTTCCAGGCCCTCCGGTGGCACTGAAGCTTTCTTT	CASSSRPSGGTEAFF
TRBJ2-7	TRBD1	TRBV28	once	TGTGCCAGCAGTCCCAGGGACAGCTACGAGCAGTACTTC	CASSPRDSYEQYF
TRBJ1-1	NA	TRBV7-2	NA	TGTGCCAGCAGCTTAAACGGCGGGCAGGGGACTGAAGCTTTCTTT	CASSLNGGQGTEAFF
TRBJ2-3	TRBD2	TRBV11-3	NA	TGTGCCAGCAGCTTTTCCGGGACTAGCGGGGCCACGCAGTATTTT	CASSFSGTSGATQYF
TRBJ1-2	TRBD1	TRBV18	NA	TGTGCCAGCTCAACCGGGACAGGGGGAAATTATGGCTACACCTTC	CASSTGTGGNYGYTF
TRBJ1-1	NA	TRBV9	NA	TGTGCCAGCAGCGTAGATTTTGGGGCTATGGACACTGAAGCTTTCTTT	CASSVDFGAMDTEAFF
TRBJ2-5	NA	TRBV12-3/TRBV12-4	NA	TGTGCCAGCAGCCCAGGGATGGAAGAGACCCAGTACTTC	CASSPGMEETQYF
TRBJ1-1	NA	TRBV5-6	NA	TGTGCCAGCAGCTTTTTGGAACCGGGTCGGTTGACTGAAGCTTTCTTT	CASSFLEPGRLTEAFF
TRBJ2-5	TRBD2	TRBV19	NA	TGTGCCAGTAGTACTAGCGGAATCCAAGAGACCCAGTACTTC	CASSTSGIQETQYF
TRBJ2-7	TRBD2	TRBV5-1	NA	TGCGCCAGCAGCCCAAGCGGGAGGGCCCTCGAGCAGTACTTC	CASSPSGRALEQYF
TRBJ1-1	NA	TRBV7-8	NA	TGTGCCAGCAGCTTAGACAGGATGAACACTGAAGCTTTCTTT	CASSLDRMNTEAFF
TRBJ2-7	TRBD1	TRBV28	NA	TGTGCCAGCAGCGCCGCGGGACAGGGCTCCTACGAGCAGTACTTC	CASSAAGQGSYEQYF
TRBJ2-1	TRBD2	TRBV19	NA	TGTGCCAGTAGTACCGGACTAGGGGTTTCCTATGAGCAGTTCTTC	CASSTGLGVSYEQFF
TRBJ1-4	NA	TRBV21-1	NA	TGTGCCAGCAGGAAACAGGGGGCGCGCGCTGAAAAACTGTTTTTT	CASRKQGARAEKLFF